These 20 T cell receptor beta chains share one sample of origin, sequenced in a study of shared T cell receptors in the human thymus. Generated by immunoSEQ multiplex PCR, the TCRdb table keeps only in-frame clones and is missing some. The sample shows about 730,000 clones, roughly 88% of them seen only once. The data were also submitted as part of a second study, on human thymus T cells.

The material sequenced was thymocytes. The receptor set was obtained from a girl under three years old with a congenital heart defect.

This clone was observed a handful of times. The chain joins TRBV4-1 to TRBJ2-2; TRBD1 is a possible D gene (6 bases). CDR1 is MGHRA, CDR2 YSYEKL, per germline. V was clipped by 0 bases and J by 1 base, with 9 bases between them. This CDR3 has 16 amino acids. The CDR3 DNA follows: TGCGCCAGCAGCCAAGATTCGGGACAGAACACCGGGGAGCTGTTTTTT. Protein: CASSQDSGQNTGELFF.

The chain combines TRBV7-8 with TRBJ2-3; 8 positions agree with TRBD2. The V gene's germline CDR1 is SGHVS and CDR2 FQNEAQ. The CDR3 runs 20 residues. V lost 5 bases to trimming and J lost 8 bases; unmatched junction nucleotides: 27. CDR3 protein: CASSRSTGTRRCGHNGTQYF. The CDR3 DNA reads TGTGCCAGCAGCCGCTCAACCGGGACTAGAAGGTGCGGGCATAATGGTACGCAGTATTTT.

The V gene is TRBV5-1, the J gene TRBJ2-1, with D possibly TRBD1 on 5 matching bases. The CDR3 totals 17 residues. In germline, CDR1 is SGHRS, CDR2 YFSETQ. V was pared by 0 bases and J by 2 bases, with 15 bases between. The CDR3 loop is CASSLGVGPTAYNEQFF. The CDR3 DNA reads as TGCGCCAGCAGCTTGGGGGTGGGCCCGACAGCCTACAATGAGCAGTTCTTC.

This clone was recorded only once. V is TRBV18 and J is TRBJ2-5, with D possibly matching TRBD1 (6 bases). Germline CDR1 and CDR2: KGHSH and LQKENI. The CDR3 consists of 15 residues. Trimming took off 3 bases at V and 7 bases at J, with 18 bases between the two ends. The CDR3 bases are TGTGCCAGCTCACCGGGCGAGAACAGGGTGGGGACCCAGTACTTC. Translating it yields CASSPGENRVGTQYF.

The rearrangement links TRBV30 to TRBJ1-6, with unresolved D. Germline V gene lookup returns CDR1 GTSNPN and CDR2 SVGIG (reference sequence). The CDR3 sequence is 14 residues long. V lost 3 bases to trimming and J lost 9 bases, with 15 bases between them. This CDR3 is CAWSRRLRSSPLHF. The CDR3 region has the DNA TGTGCCTGGAGCCGCCGGTTGAGAAGTTCACCCCTCCACTTT.

This clone came up once. The chain couples TRBV28 to TRBJ1-5; TRBD1 might be the D (5 bases). CDR3 size: 18 residues. Germline loops: CDR1 MDHEN, CDR2 SYDVKM. V lost 5 bases to trimming and J lost 0 bases, with 20 bases between them. CDR3 loop: CASSIASRQTYSNQPQHF. CDR3 coding DNA: TGTGCCAGCAGTATCGCCAGTAGACAGACTTATAGCAATCAGCCCCAGCATTTT.

In regard to this clone: The same CDR3 can be traced to other DNA sequences in this sample. The V call is TRBV2, the J call TRBJ2-7; 10 bases map to TRBD1. J was trimmed by 3 bases and V by 4 bases; bases with no gene match: 0. The CDR3 length is 13 residues. Per germline, CDR1 SNHLY and CDR2 FYNNEI. The CDR3 loop is CASSGDRGYEQYF. The DNA of the CDR3 is TGTGCCAGCAGTGGGGACAGGGGCTACGAGCAGTACTTC.

The rearrangement uses TRBV6-5 and TRBJ2-1; 8 nucleotides line up with TRBD2. J gave up 12 bases and V 3 bases, and 10 bases lay outside the gene matches. This CDR3 contains 14 residues. Germline V gives CDR1 MNHEY, CDR2 SVGAGI. The CDR3 bases are TGTGCCAGCAGTTATAGGACTAGCTCGGGAAGGCAGTTCTTC. Translated, it gives CASSYRTSSGRQFF.

J is TRBJ1-1 and V is TRBV18; the D is unclear. V was shortened by 6 bases and J by 3 bases, with 11 bases between the two germline ends. Germline V gene data show CDR1 as KGHSH and CDR2 as LQKENI. The length of the CDR3 is 13 residues. The CDR3 loop reads CASSIPRDTEAFF. CDR3 coding DNA: TGTGCCAGCTCTATTCCCCGGGACACTGAAGCTTTCTTT.

The V and J genes are TRBV6-5 and TRBJ1-2; D possibly corresponds to TRBD1 (5 bases). CDR3 length: 15 amino acids. Germline V CDR1 and CDR2: MNHEY, SVGAGI. V was cut by 5 bases and J by 2 bases, with 15 bases left in between. The CDR3 reads CASSALTGDNYGYTF. The CDR3 region has the DNA TGTGCCAGCAGTGCCCTCACAGGAGACAACTATGGCTACACCTTC.

This chain uses TRBV4-3 with TRBJ1-2; no definite D call. CDR3 size: 16 residues. The V end was cut by 0 bases, the J end by 4 bases, with 15 bases between. The germline CDR1 and CDR2 sequences are LGHNA and YSLEER. CDR3 DNA: TGCGCCAGCAGCCAAGAAACAGACGGGAGTTTCTATGGCTACACCTTC. Translated: CASSQETDGSFYGYTF.

V and J are TRBV5-6 and TRBJ2-5; D is perhaps TRBD2 (7 bases). The CDR3 extends over 17 amino acids. The germline V and J ends were trimmed by 3 bases and 3 bases, with 21 bases remaining between them. CDR1 is SGHDT and CDR2 is YYEEEE in the germline V gene. The CDR3 reads CASSSEAGAKTKETQYF. CDR3 DNA: TGTGCCAGCAGCTCGGAGGCGGGGGCCAAAACTAAAGAGACCCAGTACTTC.

The chain is built from TRBV5-1 and TRBJ1-1; D might be TRBD1 (6 bases). V was pared by 0 bases and J by 0 bases, with 18 bases between. The V gene's germline CDR1 is SGHRS and CDR2 YFSETQ. There are 18 residues in the CDR3. CDR3 loop: CASSLELWGTHMNTEAFF. The CDR3 DNA follows: TGCGCCAGCAGCTTGGAACTTTGGGGGACACATATGAACACTGAAGCTTTCTTT.

The chain recombines TRBV5-1 with TRBJ1-2; 8 nucleotides match TRBD1. In germline, CDR1 is SGHRS, CDR2 YFSETQ. Unmatched junction bases numbered 5, after V lost 1 base and J lost 6 bases. This CDR3 contains 14 residues. CDR3 sequence reads: CASSLSQGGNGYTF. The CDR3 DNA follows: TGCGCCAGCAGCTTGTCACAGGGGGGCAATGGCTACACCTTC.

The chain is built from TRBV11-2 and TRBJ1-1, with D tentatively TRBD1 (5 bases). The germline V and J ends were trimmed by 1 base and 5 bases, with 8 bases remaining between them. The CDR3 consists of 13 residues. Germline-derived CDR1 and CDR2 are SGHAT and FQNNGV. This CDR3 reads CASSLVRGTEAFF. The CDR3 region has the DNA TGTGCCAGCAGCTTAGTTCGGGGGACTGAAGCTTTCTTT.

CDR3 in DNA: TGTGCCATCAGTGAGTCCCGAACCACAGGGTTCACTGAAGCTTTCTTT. Amino acid sequence: CAISESRTTGFTEAFF. V gene TRBV10-3 combines with J gene TRBJ1-1, with D maybe TRBD1 (6 bases). Germline lookup yields CDR1 ENHRY and CDR2 SYGVKD. The CDR3 is 16 residues long. Trimming cost V 0 bases and J 4 bases, with 15 bases left between them.

The chain joins TRBV6-4 to TRBJ2-6; 9 bases line up with TRBD1. The V segment lost 2 bases and the J segment 7 bases; nucleotides outside the gene matches: 3. CDR1 is MRHNA, CDR2 SNTAGT, per germline. The CDR3 contains 15 residues. The CDR3, as DNA: TGTGCCAGCAGTGACGGGGGACAGGGTGCCAACGTCCTGACTTTC. Protein product: CASSDGGQGANVLTF.

V usage is TRBV15 and J usage is TRBJ2-2; 10 nucleotides line up with TRBD1. V gave up 7 bases and J gave up 1 base; unmatched junction bases: 3. There are 15 residues in the CDR3. Germline V gives CDR1 LNHNV, CDR2 YYDKDF (reference sequence). CDR3 sequence (DNA): TGTGCCACCACCTGGGACAGGGGGAACACCGGGGAGCTGTTTTTT. Amino acids: CATTWDRGNTGELFF.

This clone was seen only once. The gene calls are TRBV6-1 and TRBJ1-5; TRBD1 agrees at 11 bases. This CDR3 has 21 residues. Per the germline V gene, CDR1 is MNHNS and CDR2 is SASEGT. J gave up 5 bases and V 1 base, and 19 bases lay outside the gene matches. CDR3 in DNA: TGTGCCAGCAGTGAAGAGGGACCGGGACAGGGGGTCCCGTTGAGGTATCAGCCCCAGCATTTT. It is translated as CASSEEGPGQGVPLRYQPQHF.

This chain joins TRBV7-8 and TRBJ1-5; 12 bases are a match to TRBD1. This CDR3 is 17 amino acids long. Trimming took 5 bases from V and 4 from J; bases not matched to a gene: 9. Germline CDR1 and CDR2: SGHVS and FQNEAQ. Here the CDR3 reads CASSRRDRGRRNQPQHF. The CDR3, as DNA: TGTGCCAGCAGCCGCAGGGACAGGGGGCGCCGAAATCAGCCCCAGCATTTT.